This TCR beta chain was captured by sequencing in a study of cytomegalovirus exposure and HLA in healthy donors. Regarding the study as a whole: The listing of 150 to 200 TCR beta chains classed them as cytomegalovirus-associated. Common viral pathogens (according to a later analysis) appeared linked to several of the most significant clusters.

The PCR had 60 Vbeta and 13 Jbeta primers. Assay: immunoSEQ multiplex PCR; the TCRdb copy retains only in-frame clones and omits some. The table includes hundreds of thousands of clones, roughly 79% detected once. As regards this clone: Its antigen is as yet unknown.

This CDR3 is 16 amino acids long. Trimming removed 5 bases from V and 2 bases from J; junction bases left unmatched: 9. In germline, CDR1 is LNHDA, CDR2 SQIVND (reference sequence). This sequence joins TRBV19 and TRBJ2-1, with 7 positions matching TRBD1. The specimen was PBMCs. This clonotype originated in a male donor in good health and CMV-seronegative. CDR3 in amino acids: CASSPLEGAPYNEQFF. DNA of the CDR3: TGTGCCAGTAGTCCCCTTGAGGGGGCCCCCTACAATGAGCAGTTCTTC.